There are a few counts of the clone carrying this T cell receptor beta chain. The sample belongs to a study of response to subunit inactivated influenza vaccine. Via MiXCR, TCRdb re-called the RT-PCR reads, giving one row per CDR3 protein. The repertoire holds hundreds of thousands of distinct CDR3 sequences, around 11% seen once, with approximately 9.9% in the top ten. With V trimmed by 4 bases and J by 4 bases, 7 bases remained unmatched. The CDR3 loop spans 14 amino acids. Germline CDR1 is DFQATT and CDR2 is SNEGSKA (reference sequence). The same data also went into a second study, on T cells expressing NK-cell markers. From that study: Production of TCR beta cDNA relied on 5'RACE template switching with UMIs. The authors derived TCR beta repertoires from sorted CD3+CD56+NKG2C+, CD3+CD56+NKG2C- and CD3+CD56-NKG2C+ T cells. Most of the eight sequenced donors tested HCMV-seropositive; one tested seronegative. These clonotypes, the leaders elsewhere, also led the CD3+CD56-NKG2C+ fraction in several donors. HCMV specificity was not established for the expanded NKG2C+ T cell clones.

This chain connects TRBV20-1 to TRBJ2-1; 7 positions match TRBD1. This receptor was obtained from a man over 45 who received an inactivated influenza vaccine. Specimen: PBMCs from blood, collected on the day of vaccination. The CDR3 DNA sequence: TGCAGTGCTACTACAGGGGTGGGGTACAATGAGCAGTTCTTC. Protein product: CSATTGVGYNEQFF.